The 3 T cell receptor beta chains listed next were all sequenced from one sample in a study of blood T cell repertoires in COVID-19 (dated by TCRdb to 2018 to 2020). Library creation used the immunoSEQ multiplex PCR assay. TCRdb retrieved this table from immuneACCESS and kept in-frame rearrangements only. Not all clones are present; in checked studies, unresolved V genes account for under half, and no reason is known for the remainder. This sample holds tens of thousands of clones; more than 80% were observed only once. Roughly 0.73% of the sample is taken by the ten largest. Sequenced material: peripheral blood. All receptors derive from a woman over 75 with acute or convalescent COVID-19.

The V gene is TRBV4-3, the J gene TRBJ2-3; no definite D call. This CDR3 has 17 amino acids. V lost 1 base and J lost 0, with 14 bases in between. Germline values: CDR1 LGHNA, CDR2 YSLEER. The CDR3 DNA reads as TGCGCCAGCAGCCAAGCTTTAACAGTCCGTAGCACAGATACGCAGTATTTT. Translating gives CASSQALTVRSTDTQYF.

This rearrangement joins TRBV28 to TRBJ1-5; 8 bases fit TRBD1. The CDR3 sequence is 15 residues long. The V gene end was trimmed by 5 bases and the J gene end by 1 base; junction bases not matched to a gene: 4. Germline loops: CDR1 MDHEN, CDR2 SYDVKM. The CDR3 DNA is TGTGCCAGCAGTAATACAGGGGGGAGCAATCAGCCCCAGCATTTT. Translating it yields CASSNTGGSNQPQHF.

The gene calls are TRBV29-1 and TRBJ1-1; 10 bases align to TRBD1. The CDR3 covers 13 residues. Per the germline V gene, CDR1 is SQVTM and CDR2 is ANQGSEA. DNA of the CDR3: TGCACCGCCGGGACAGGGGTGAACACTGAAGCTTTCTTT. As protein: CTAGTGVNTEAFF.